This record concerns one TCR beta chain sequence. This entry is derived from a study of blood T cell repertoires in COVID-19. Study context: Specimens from acute and convalescent COVID-19 originated in the United States, Italy and Spain. The analysed material was cDNA or gDNA that came from T cells, B-cell-depleted T cells, or PBMCs.

Authors' methods: Estimated nucleated cell counts came from reference gene primer amplification. Assay: immunoSEQ multiplex PCR; the TCRdb copy retains only in-frame clones and omits some. For V, J and clone size, that table is used; D and trimming come from the DNA. Of tens of thousands of clones listed, about 85% are singletons. The CDR3 covers 16 residues. Germline values: CDR1 SGHRS, CDR2 YFSETQ. J gave up 0 bases and V 4 bases, and 7 bases lay outside the gene matches. This receptor was obtained from a human donor in a cohort sampled during active COVID-19. The chain carries TRBV5-1 and TRBJ2-3, with 8 bases that match TRBD2. Sequenced sample: peripheral blood. The CDR3 here is CASSEIRGGSTDTQYF. For the CDR3, the DNA is TGCGCCAGCAGCGAGATCCGGGGGGGTAGCACAGATACGCAGTATTTT.